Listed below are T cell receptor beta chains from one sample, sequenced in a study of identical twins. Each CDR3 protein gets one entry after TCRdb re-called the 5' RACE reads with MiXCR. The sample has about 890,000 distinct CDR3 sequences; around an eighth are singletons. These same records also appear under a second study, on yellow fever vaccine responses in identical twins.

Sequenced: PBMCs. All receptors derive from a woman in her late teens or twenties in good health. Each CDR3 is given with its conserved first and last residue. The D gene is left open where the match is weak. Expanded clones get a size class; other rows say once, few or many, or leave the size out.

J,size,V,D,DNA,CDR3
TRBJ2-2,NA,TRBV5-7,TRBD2,TGTGCCAGCAGCTGTCTAGCGGGGGCCGGGGAGCTGTTTTTT,CASSCLAGAGELFF
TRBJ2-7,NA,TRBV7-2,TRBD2,TGTGCCAGCAGCTTATGGGGGACTAGCGGATCTACCTACGAGCAGTACTTC,CASSLWGTSGSTYEQYF
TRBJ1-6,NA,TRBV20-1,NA,TGCAGTGCTGGAGAGGTCGGAAATTCACCCCTCCACTTT,CSAGEVGNSPLHF
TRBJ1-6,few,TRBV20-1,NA,TGCAGTGCTAGAGGGACGGCGAGCTCCTATAATTCACCCCTCCACTTT,CSARGTASSYNSPLHF
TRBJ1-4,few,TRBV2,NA,TGTGCCAGCAGATGGGGGCCGAATGAAAAACTGTTTTTT,CASRWGPNEKLFF
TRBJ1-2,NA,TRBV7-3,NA,TGTGCCAGCAGCAGGGACACGACGGCTAACTATGGCTACACCTTC,CASSRDTTANYGYTF
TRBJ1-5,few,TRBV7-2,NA,TGTGCCAGCAGCTTAAATTATGTGTTTAATCAGCCCCAGCATTTT,CASSLNYVFNQPQHF
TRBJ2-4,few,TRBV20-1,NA,TGCAGTGCTAGAGATGGCAGCAAAGCCAAAAACATTCAGTACTTC,CSARDGSKAKNIQYF
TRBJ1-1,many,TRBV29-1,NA,TGCAGCGTTGAGCCAGACAGGAAGAACACTGAAGCTTTCTTT,CSVEPDRKNTEAFF
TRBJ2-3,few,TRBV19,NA,TGTGCCAGTGGTTCGGCCAGCACAGATACGCAGTATTTT,CASGSASTDTQYF
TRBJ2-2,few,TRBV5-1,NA,TGCGCCAGCAGCATTGAGGTTCGTAGCGGAGCCTACACCGGGGAGCTGTTTTTT,CASSIEVRSGAYTGELFF
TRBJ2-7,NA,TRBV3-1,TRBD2,TGTGCCAGCAGCCACGGGAGGGACGAGCAGTACTTC,CASSHGRDEQYF
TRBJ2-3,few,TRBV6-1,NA,TGTGCCGCATCCTCTGGGGCCTCGGGCACAGATACGCAGTATTTT,CAASSGASGTDTQYF
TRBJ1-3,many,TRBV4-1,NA,TGCGCCAGCAGCCATTATTCCTCAGGCTCTGGAAACACCATATATTTT,CASSHYSSGSGNTIYF
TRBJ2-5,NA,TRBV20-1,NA,TGCAGTGCCCAGGAGGAACTGTACCAAGAGACCCAGTACTTC,CSAQEELYQETQYF
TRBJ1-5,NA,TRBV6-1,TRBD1,TGTGCCAGCACGGACAGGTTTAATAGCAATCAGCCCCAGCATTTT,CASTDRFNSNQPQHF
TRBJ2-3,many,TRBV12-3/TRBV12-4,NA,TGTGCCAGCAGTTCGGACTTAGTTACGCAGTATTTT,CASSSDLVTQYF
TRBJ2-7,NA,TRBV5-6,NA,TGTGCCAGCAGACAAACTAGTTTAGGCGAGCAGTACTTC,CASRQTSLGEQYF
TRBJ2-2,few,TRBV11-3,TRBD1,TGTGCCAGCAGCCCCAGTTGGGCAGGGGGCAAAGTCGGGGAGCTGTTTTTT,CASSPSWAGGKVGELFF
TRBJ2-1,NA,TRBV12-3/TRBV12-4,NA,TGTGCCAGCAGTTTCCCGGGGGCGGGGAAGTTCTTC,CASSFPGAGKFF
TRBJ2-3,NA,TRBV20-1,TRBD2,TGCAGTGCTAGGTCGGGGGGAGTTAGCACAGATACGCAGTATTTT,CSARSGGVSTDTQYF
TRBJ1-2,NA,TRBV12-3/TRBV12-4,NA,TGTGCCAGCAGTTTTGAAGGGGATGGCTACACCTTC,CASSFEGDGYTF
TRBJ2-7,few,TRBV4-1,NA,TGCGCCAGCAGCCAAGGGGGCATAGCACTCATCCCTTACGAGCAGTACTTC,CASSQGGIALIPYEQYF
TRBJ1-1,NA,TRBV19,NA,TGTGCCAGTAGTATGGTCCAGTTGGGGGAAGCTTTCTTT,CASSMVQLGEAFF
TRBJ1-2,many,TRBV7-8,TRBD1,TGTGCCAGCAGCTTAGCGGGAGACAGGGTCGGCTATGGCTACACCTTC,CASSLAGDRVGYGYTF
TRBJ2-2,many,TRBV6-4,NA,TGTGCCAGCAGTGACAGGGCCACCGGGGAGCTGTTTTTT,CASSDRATGELFF
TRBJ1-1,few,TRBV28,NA,TGTGCCAGCAGTCCATCCCAGGGGACTGAAGCTTTCTTT,CASSPSQGTEAFF
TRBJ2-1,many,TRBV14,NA,TGTGCCAGCAGCCACGGCAGGTACAATGAGCAGTTCTTC,CASSHGRYNEQFF
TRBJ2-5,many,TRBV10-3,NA,TGTGCCATCAGTGAGTCAGGGTTGGAGACCCAGTACTTC,CAISESGLETQYF
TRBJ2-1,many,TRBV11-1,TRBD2,TGTGCCAGCAGCATTAGCGGGAGCGTCTACAATGAGCAGTTCTTC,CASSISGSVYNEQFF
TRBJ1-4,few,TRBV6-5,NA,TGTGCCAGCAGTTACACCCCGCCAGGGGCGGGGGATGAAAAACTGTTTTTT,CASSYTPPGAGDEKLFF
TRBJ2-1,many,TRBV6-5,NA,TGTGCCAGCAGTTACGGTAACAATGAGCAGTTCTTC,CASSYGNNEQFF
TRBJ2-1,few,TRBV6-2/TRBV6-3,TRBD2,TGTGCCACCGCGGGCGGGAGGGCCGGGAATGAGCAGTTCTTC,CATAGGRAGNEQFF
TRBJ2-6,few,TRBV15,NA,TGTGCCACCAGCAGAGTGAGCGGGCCCGCTTACTCTGGGGCCAACGTCCTGACTTTC,CATSRVSGPAYSGANVLTF
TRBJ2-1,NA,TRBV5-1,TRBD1,TGCGCCAGCAGCTGGACAGGGGTTGAGCAGTTCTTC,CASSWTGVEQFF
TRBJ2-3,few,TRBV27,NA,TGTGCCAGCAGTTTATATCAAAGCACAGATACGCAGTATTTT,CASSLYQSTDTQYF
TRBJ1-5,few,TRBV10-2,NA,TGCGCCAGCAGCGAAGAACCGTGGCCCCAGCATTTT,CASSEEPWPQHF